This T cell receptor (beta chain) was documented in a study of graft-versus-host responses after intestinal transplantation. The CDR3 spans 16 residues. The germline CDR1 and CDR2 sequences are SEHNR and FQNEAQ (reference sequence). V was clipped by 5 bases and J by 0 bases; unmatched bases: 6. As for this clone: The target antigen is unknown.

Produced via immunoSEQ multiplex PCR; TCRdb's table is partial and in-frame only. The table records 130,000 to 150,000 clones, roughly 91% of them present only once. The chain is built from TRBV7-9 and TRBJ2-7; 11 bases fit TRBD2. Sample: unstimulated CD4+ T cells sorted from spleen or lymph node cells, taken before intestinal transplant. This receptor was taken from a human donor who received an intestinal transplant. The CDR3 DNA follows: TGTGCCAGCAGCCGCGATAGCGGGAGGGTCTCCTACGAGCAGTACTTC. Amino acid sequence: CASSRDSGRVSYEQYF. The complete variable domain, with remaining parts taken from reference TRBV7-9 and TRBJ2-7, reads DTGVSQNPRHKITKRGQNVTFRCDPISEHNRLYWYRQTLGQGPEFLTYFQNEAQLEKSRLLSDRFSAERPKGSFSTLEIQRTEQGDSAMYLCASSRDSGRVSYEQYFGPGTRLTVT.